Below, 17 T cell receptor beta chains from the same sample are listed, as sequenced in a study of T cells in Graves' hyperthyroidism and ophthalmopathy. From RNA transcripts, TCR beta CDR3 regions were amplified. During a first-round RT-PCR of the TCR CDR3, the HTBI primer set was used. TCRdb re-called the multiplex PCR reads with MiXCR, one entry per CDR3 protein. The sample records 600,000 or so distinct CDR3 sequences, more than 45% being singletons. Sequencing used peripheral blood or thyroid tissue (not recorded which). These receptors came from a woman younger than 35 with Graves' hyperthyroidism.

On this clonotype: This clone may be a read error of a much larger clone one base away. The rearrangement uses TRBV15 and TRBJ2-2; D is perhaps TRBD2 (6 bases). Germline values: CDR1 LNHNV, CDR2 YYDKDF (reference sequence). V lost 5 bases and J lost 5, with 15 bases in between. This CDR3 is built from 15 residues. CDR3: CATSLGGPGTGELFF. The CDR3 coding sequence is TGTGCCACCAGCTTAGGAGGGCCAGGGACCGGGGAGCTGTTTTTT.

This chain joins TRBV2 and TRBJ2-7; TRBD1 matches 11 bases. The CDR3 is 16 amino acids. Germline lookup yields CDR1 SNHLY and CDR2 FYNNEI. The V and J ends lost 8 bases and 3 bases, in that order; junction bases with no gene match: 12. The CDR3 loop reads CASRGGTGQGVYEQYF. The CDR3 DNA follows: TGTGCCAGCCGAGGAGGGACGGGACAGGGGGTCTACGAGCAGTACTTC.

This clonotype was detected only a few times. The V and J genes are TRBV5-5 and TRBJ1-2, with D unresolved. The CDR3 totals 13 residues. CDR1 is SGHKS, CDR2 YYEKEE, per germline (reference sequence). Trimming left V 1 base short and J 8 bases short, with 12 bases between. This CDR3 reads CASSLLWDRGYTF. For the CDR3, the DNA is TGTGCCAGCAGCTTGCTCTGGGATCGAGGCTACACCTTC.

At least ten counts were recorded for this clonotype. The V gene is TRBV2, the J gene TRBJ1-4, with D perhaps matching TRBD1 (6 bases). CDR1 is SNHLY, CDR2 FYNNEI, per germline. V was shortened by 7 bases and J by 4 bases, with 13 bases between the two germline ends. This CDR3 region has 14 residues. The CDR3: CASNDGTYNEKLFF. The CDR3 DNA is TGTGCCAGCAACGACGGGACATATAATGAAAAACTGTTTTTT.

The rearrangement uses TRBV7-9 and TRBJ2-2; 10 bases fit TRBD2. This CDR3 has 16 amino acids. V was pared by 6 bases and J by 4 bases, with 8 bases of the junction left unmatched. CDR1 is SEHNR, CDR2 FQNEAQ, per germline (reference sequence). CDR3 sequence reads: CASSFTSGVLTGELFF. In nucleotides, the CDR3 is TGTGCCAGCAGTTTCACTAGCGGGGTCCTCACCGGGGAGCTGTTTTTT.

This chain connects TRBV10-3 to TRBJ2-7; no clear D gene. Germline V CDR1 and CDR2: ENHRY, SYGVKD. The CDR3 is 10 amino acids. The V gene lost 10 bases and the J gene lost 7 bases, with 11 bases spanning the gap. The CDR3 spells CASSSVEQYF. The DNA of the CDR3 is TGTGCCAGCAGCTCGGTAGAGCAGTACTTC.

The chain is built from TRBV29-1 and TRBJ2-6; D uncertain. Trimming shortened V by 4 bases and J by 10 bases, and 11 bases separated the two germline ends. Germline CDR1 and CDR2: SQVTM and ANQGSEA. CDR3 length equals 12 residues. In DNA, the CDR3 is TGCAGCGTTGTTCCCCCAGCTAACGTCCTGACTTTC. Translated: CSVVPPANVLTF.

This clonotype occurred a few times. The chain uses TRBV10-3 and TRBJ2-7; 12 bases align to TRBD2. Germline-derived CDR1 and CDR2 are ENHRY and SYGVKD. Germline trimming cut 0 bases from V and 7 bases from J; bases unmatched to any gene: 10. This CDR3 region has 17 residues. The CDR3 region has the DNA TGTGCCATCAGTGAGTCAAGACTAGCGGGAGTTTATTGGGAGCAGTACTTC. Amino acids: CAISESRLAGVYWEQYF.

At least ten counts were recorded for this clonotype. V usage is TRBV29-1 and J usage is TRBJ2-7; D remains ambiguous. This CDR3 has 13 residues. Trimming took off 5 bases at V and 6 bases at J, with 17 bases between the two ends. The V gene's germline CDR1 is SQVTM and CDR2 ANQGSEA. The CDR3 DNA reads TGCAGCGTTCTGGGGTCCTCCGCCTCCGAGCAGTACTTC. Translation gives CSVLGSSASEQYF.

This clonotype appeared many times. The genes are TRBV25-1 and TRBJ1-2; a weak D match, TRBD1 (6 bases). This CDR3 has 13 residues. The V end lost 2 bases, the J end lost 5 bases, and 9 bases lay between the germline ends. Germline CDR1 reads MGHDK; CDR2 reads SYGVNS. CDR3 DNA: TGTGCCAGCAGTGAACAGGGGCGGTATGGCTACACCTTC. This sequence encodes CASSEQGRYGYTF.

This clonotype has more than one count but fewer than ten. The CDR3 region is CASSAYRGETQYF. CDR3 coding DNA: TGTGCCAGCAGTGCGTATAGAGGAGAGACCCAGTACTTC. This chain links TRBV2 with TRBJ2-5; D remains unclear. The CDR3 has 13 amino acids. Trimming left V 4 bases short and J 4 bases short, with 10 bases between. CDR1 and CDR2 from the germline V gene are SNHLY and FYNNEI.

Note on this clonotype: It is likely a read error, because the conserved phenylalanine at the end of the CDR3 is missing. V gene TRBV19 combines with J gene TRBJ1-1; TRBD1 might be the D (5 bases). The germline V and J ends were trimmed by 3 bases and 5 bases, with 10 bases remaining between them. This CDR3 spans 13 amino acids. Germline V gene data show CDR1 as LNHDA and CDR2 as SQIVND (reference sequence). For the CDR3, the DNA is TGTGCCAGTAGTATGGTCAGGGTGACTGAAGCTTTCTTA. It encodes CASSMVRVTEAFL.

This clonotype was detected a few times. The CDR3 region has the DNA TGTGCCAGCAGCTCCAGGACGGCTGTCTATGGCTACACCTTC. It specifies CASSSRTAVYGYTF. The chain uses TRBV25-1 and TRBJ1-2; no clear D. The CDR3 has 14 residues. V lost 6 bases and J 4 bases, leaving 15 bases between the germline ends. CDR1 MGHDK and CDR2 SYGVNS come from the germline V gene.

J is TRBJ1-1 and V is TRBV7-9; D gene unclear. V lost 2 bases and J lost 0, with 10 bases in between. CDR1 and CDR2 (germline): SEHNR, FQNEAQ (reference sequence). The CDR3 contains 15 residues. The CDR3, as DNA: TGTGCCAGCAGCTTAATGTTACCCGTGAACACTGAAGCTTTCTTT. It translates to CASSLMLPVNTEAFF.

As DNA, the CDR3 is TGTGCCAGCAGCTACTGGACAGGGGGGGTCCAAGAGACCCAGTACTTC. It specifies CASSYWTGGVQETQYF. The genes are TRBV7-9 and TRBJ2-5; the match to TRBD1 covers 10 bases. Per the germline V gene, CDR1 is SEHNR and CDR2 is FQNEAQ (reference sequence). The V segment lost 4 bases and the J segment 1 base; nucleotides outside the gene matches: 6. The CDR3 has 16 amino acids.

This clonotype was observed a single time. V usage is TRBV3-1 and J usage is TRBJ2-3; 9 bases are shared with TRBD2. Per germline, CDR1 LGHDT and CDR2 YNNKEL (reference sequence). V lost 1 base and J lost 0; bases outside the gene matches: 8. The CDR3 consists of 18 residues. CDR3 residues: CASSQGRGSGSSTDTQYF. In DNA form, the CDR3 reads TGTGCCAGCAGCCAAGGTCGTGGTAGCGGGAGTAGCACAGATACGCAGTATTTT.

With respect to this clonotype: The junction does not match germline at one end; this may be a read error. The chain couples TRBV7-3 to TRBJ2-5; a weak D match, TRBD1 (6 bases). Germline assignment: CDR1 SGHTA and CDR2 FQGTGA. The length of the CDR3 is 18 residues. DNA for the CDR3: TGCGCCAGCAGCCAAGCGGAGGAAGGGGTGAGGGGACAAGAGGCCCAGTACTTC. It yields the protein CASSQAEEGVRGQEAQYF.